The 13 T cell receptor beta chains below were found in one sample sequenced in a study of regulatory T cells in long-lasting Graves disease (dated by TCRdb to the early 2020s). To prepare the library, multiplex PCR was applied. The sequencer listed for this sample is Illumina HiSeq 4000. TCR beta libraries were built with iRepertoire HTBI primers and Arm-PCR amplification of CDR3 regions. TCRdb reworked the public reads: Q25 trimming with fastp, MiXCR clone assembly, productive beta chains retained. Merged by CDR3 protein, the rows form single entries marked with the most common genes and DNA. This sample is represented by some 470,000 distinct CDR3 sequences; 20% to 25% of them were singletons. Roughly 7.1% of the sample comes from the top ten. The time point label for this specimen denotes: persistent/refractory GD, antithyroid drugs over 5 years with positive TRAb. For both TCR sequencing and RNA sequencing, RNA was extracted from PBMCs in TRIzol.

This specimen consisted of peripheral blood mononuclear cells (PBMCs), obtained when the disease was refractory, from a patient treated with antithyroid drugs. All receptors come from a female donor with Graves disease.

This clonotype was observed many times. V gene TRBV12-3 or TRBV12-4 combines with J gene TRBJ2-5; 8 bases match TRBD1. Losses at the gene ends were 5 bases for V and 1 base for J; bases not matched to a gene: 3. CDR3 size: 14 residues. This CDR3 reads CASSPRGLQETQYF. DNA of the CDR3: TGTGCCAGCAGTCCCAGGGGGCTCCAAGAGACCCAGTACTTC.

The rearrangement links TRBV24-1 to TRBJ2-2, with 10 positions matching TRBD1. The CDR3 totals 17 residues. The ends lost 3 bases at V and 0 bases at J; junction bases unmatched: 3. CDR1 KGHDR and CDR2 SFDVKD come from the germline V gene. DNA for the CDR3: TGTGCCACCAGTGATGCCGGACAGGGGGCGAACACCGGGGAGCTGTTTTTT. This gives the protein CATSDAGQGANTGELFF.

This clonotype was seen a handful of times. The chain combines TRBV29-1 with TRBJ2-2; no firm D call. The CDR3 spans 12 residues. Per germline, CDR1 SQVTM and CDR2 ANQGSEA. V was pared by 8 bases and J by 4 bases, with 11 bases between. For the CDR3, the DNA is TGCAGCCCCAGTCGGTGCACCGGGGAGCTGTTTTTT. Translating gives CSPSRCTGELFF.

This clonotype was picked up many times. J is TRBJ1-2 and V is TRBV7-2; D not certain. The germline gives CDR1 SGHTA, CDR2 FQGNSA. V lost 3 bases and J 5 bases, leaving 7 bases between the germline ends. The CDR3 covers 12 residues. The CDR3 loop is CASSLRLYGYTF. In nucleotides, the CDR3 is TGTGCCAGCAGCTTGAGACTTTATGGCTACACCTTC.

This clonotype was recorded at least ten times. J is TRBJ1-4 and V is TRBV7-2, with 9 positions matching TRBD1. With V trimmed by 5 bases and J by 5 bases, 3 bases remained unmatched. The CDR3 has 14 amino acids. The germline gives CDR1 SGHTA, CDR2 FQGNSA. In nucleotides, the CDR3 is TGTGCCAGCAGCCGGACAGGGGAGAATGAAAAACTGTTTTTT. Protein: CASSRTGENEKLFF.

This clonotype was recorded at least ten times. The rearrangement uses TRBV28 and TRBJ1-5, with no clear D. This CDR3 is built from 14 residues. V lost 10 bases to trimming and J lost 2 bases, with 15 bases between them. Germline V gene lookup returns CDR1 MDHEN and CDR2 SYDVKM. CDR3 sequence: CATTRPRGNQPQHF. The CDR3 coding sequence is TGTGCCACCACGAGGCCCCGGGGCAATCAGCCCCAGCATTTT.

This chain joins TRBV19 and TRBJ1-1, with no clear D. The CDR3 totals 12 residues. CDR1 LNHDA and CDR2 SQIVND come from the germline V gene (reference sequence). Deletions cut 3 bases from V and 3 bases from J, with 5 bases between. The CDR3, as DNA: TGTGCCAGTAGTATGCAGCACACTGAAGCTTTCTTT. This sequence encodes CASSMQHTEAFF.

The V and J genes are TRBV29-1 and TRBJ2-4, with D perhaps TRBD1 (5 bases). Germline loops: CDR1 SQVTM, CDR2 ANQGSEA. V lost 5 bases and J lost 8, with 16 bases in between. This CDR3 spans 13 amino acids. This chain's CDR3 is CSVLWGSGHIQYF. As DNA, the CDR3 is TGCAGCGTTCTCTGGGGTTCAGGGCACATTCAGTACTTC. The full variable domain, with the rest looked up from reference TRBV29-1 and TRBJ2-4, is SAVISQKPSRDICQRGTSLTIQCQVDSQVTMMFWYRQQPGQSLTLIATANQGSEATYESGFVIDKFPISRPNLTFSTLTVSNMSPEDSSIYLCSVLWGSGHIQYFGAGTRLSVL.

This clonotype was counted a few times. This sequence joins TRBV6-2 or TRBV6-3 and TRBJ1-5; possible D gene TRBD1, 5 bases. Germline values: CDR1 MNHEY, CDR2 SVGEGT. The CDR3 covers 13 residues. Deletions cut 4 bases from V and 9 bases from J, with 13 bases between. The CDR3 loop reads CASSSPGGGPQHF. The CDR3 DNA reads TGTGCCAGCAGTTCCCCCGGGGGGGGGCCCCAGCATTTT.

The chain employs TRBV6-1 and TRBJ2-5; 15 bases are a match to TRBD2. CDR3 length: 15 residues. J gave up 3 bases and V 8 bases, and 4 bases lay outside the gene matches. Germline loops: CDR1 MNHNS, CDR2 SASEGT. The CDR3 loop is CASRTSGGAEETQYF. The CDR3 bases are TGTGCCAGCCGGACTAGCGGGGGGGCCGAAGAGACCCAGTACTTC.

This clonotype came up a few times. This rearrangement joins TRBV19 to TRBJ1-1; D not resolved. CDR1 and CDR2 (germline): LNHDA, SQIVND (reference sequence). The V end lost 8 bases, the J end lost 6 bases, and 16 bases lay between the germline ends. This CDR3 has 13 amino acids. Here the CDR3 reads CASSALLAAEAFF. For the CDR3, the DNA is TGTGCCAGTTCAGCTCTCCTCGCCGCTGAAGCTTTCTTT.

The sample holds a few counts of this clonotype. The rearrangement joins TRBV6-5 to TRBJ1-3; D gene unclear. The CDR3 runs 14 residues. V gave up 2 bases and J gave up 1 base, with 6 bases separating them. Germline lookup yields CDR1 MNHEY and CDR2 SVGAGI. The CDR3 protein is CASSYMASGNTIYF. CDR3 nucleotide sequence: TGTGCCAGCAGTTACATGGCATCTGGAAACACCATATATTTT.

This chain uses TRBV6-1 with TRBJ1-4; 8 nucleotides agree with TRBD1. The CDR3 extends over 16 amino acids. Germline lookup yields CDR1 MNHNS and CDR2 SASEGT. The junction had 6 bases not matched to a gene; V was cut back by 6 bases and J by 0 bases. The CDR3 here is CASSPVTGATNEKLFF. CDR3 DNA sequence: TGTGCCAGCAGCCCCGTGACAGGGGCAACTAATGAAAAACTGTTTTTT.